The 10 T cell receptor beta chains below were found in one sample sequenced in a study of technical replicates of blood from several donors. Sequenced by immunoSEQ multiplex PCR; TCRdb stores in-frame clones only, minus some. Of over 55,000 clones in the sample, about nine tenths are singletons; the top ten hold approximately 3.6%. The sample taken for sequencing was PBMCs. These TCRs come from a human donor in good health. Some clones in this sample may be carry-over from other donors' samples.

Only a few counts were recorded for this clone. The chain combines TRBV30 with TRBJ1-1; the D gene is possibly TRBD1 (5 bases). Germline V lookup: CDR1 GTSNPN, CDR2 SVGIG (reference sequence). Trimming stripped 2 bases from V and 5 bases from J, with 12 bases between. The CDR3 is 13 amino acids. CDR3 nucleotide sequence: TGTGCCTGGAGTCCTGGGTCAGGGACTGAAGCTTTCTTT. This sequence encodes CAWSPGSGTEAFF.

This chain joins TRBV6-5 and TRBJ2-3; perhaps TRBD1 as D (5 bases). Germline V gene sequence: CDR1 MNHEY, CDR2 SVGAGI. The V and J ends lost 5 bases and 3 bases respectively, with 9 bases between them. This CDR3 is 13 amino acids long. CDR3 region: CASSGAATDTQYF. CDR3 sequence (DNA): TGTGCCAGCAGTGGGGCGGCTACAGATACGCAGTATTTT.

The rearrangement links TRBV18 to TRBJ2-7; 11 bases line up with TRBD1. This CDR3 comprises 16 residues. The germline V gene encodes CDR1 KGHSH and CDR2 LQKENI. V dropped 6 bases and J dropped 3; count of bases not matched to a gene: 10. The DNA for the CDR3 is TGTGCCAGCTCCTCGCAAGACGGGACAGGGGGCTACGAGCAGTACTTC. It yields the protein CASSSQDGTGGYEQYF.

The CDR3 DNA reads as TGTGCCAGTAGTATCACAGGGGTAACCTACGAGCAGTACTTC. Translated, it gives CASSITGVTYEQYF. V and J are TRBV19 and TRBJ2-7; TRBD1 aligns across 7 bases. CDR1 and CDR2 from the germline V gene are LNHDA and SQIVND (reference sequence). This CDR3 contains 14 residues. V lost 3 bases, J lost 2 bases, and 4 bases stayed unmatched.

V usage is TRBV6-6 and J usage is TRBJ2-1; 11 nucleotides match TRBD2. Per germline, CDR1 MNHNY and CDR2 SVGAGI (reference sequence). The CDR3 sequence is 15 residues long. Trimming took 1 base from V and 7 from J; bases not matched to a gene: 3. CDR3 loop: CASSYLAGGRNEQFF. CDR3 bases: TGTGCCAGCAGTTACTTAGCGGGAGGGCGAAATGAGCAGTTCTTC.

The V and J genes are TRBV7-2 and TRBJ2-7; 9 positions agree with TRBD1. V shed 2 bases and J 2 bases; nucleotides not matched to a gene: 4. This CDR3 comprises 15 residues. CDR1 is SGHTA and CDR2 is FQGNSA in the germline V gene. CDR3 DNA: TGTGCCAGCAGCTTAAGCGGGACAGGGACCTACGAGCAGTACTTC. This sequence encodes CASSLSGTGTYEQYF.

The rearrangement joins TRBV21-1 to TRBJ1-1; the table's D call, TRBD1, has no DNA check behind it. TRBV21-1 is termed a pseudogene. The CDR3 length is 13 residues. The CDR3: CASSPVSYGQTFF. The CDR3 DNA follows: TGTGCCAGCAGCCCCGTAAGTTATGGGCAGACTTTCTTT.

The CDR3 nucleotides read TGCGCCAGCAGCGGTCGACAGTCCCTGGCTTGGTTCTCTGGAAACACCATATATTTT. It specifies CASSGRQSLAWFSGNTIYF. This chain connects TRBV5-1 to TRBJ1-3; D might be TRBD1 (5 bases). The CDR3 spans 19 residues. Germline loops: CDR1 SGHRS, CDR2 YFSETQ. V lost 4 bases and J 0 bases, leaving 23 bases between the germline ends.

The table lists this clone with a count of one. This rearrangement joins TRBV10-3 to TRBJ2-1; 13 bases align to TRBD2. Trimming cost V 0 bases and J 8 bases; bases outside gene matches: 7. This CDR3 has 17 residues. Germline loops: CDR1 ENHRY, CDR2 SYGVKD. Here the CDR3 DNA reads TGTGCCATCAGTGAGTCACCCGGGACTAGCGGGACCTATGAGCAGTTCTTC. Translated: CAISESPGTSGTYEQFF.

This chain uses TRBV11-2 with TRBJ2-7; D gene unclear. Germline lookup yields CDR1 SGHAT and CDR2 FQNNGV. This CDR3 spans 14 amino acids. Trimming took off 1 base at V and 0 bases at J, with 7 bases between the two ends. The CDR3 reads CASSLAPSSYEQYF. In DNA, the CDR3 is TGTGCCAGCAGCTTAGCTCCTAGCTCCTACGAGCAGTACTTC.